This TCR beta chain was sequenced for a study of CD8 T cells in Susac syndrome. Study context: At the time of blood draw, patients with Susac syndrome were therapy-naive, receiving corticosteroids, or receiving intravenous immunoglobulin alone.

V shed 1 base and J shed 3 bases, with 21 bases lying between them. This CDR3 is 17 amino acids long. Germline V gene lookup returns CDR1 DFQATT and CDR2 SNEGSKA (reference sequence). CD8+ and CD4+ T cells circulating in blood were sequenced for TCR beta. Study-wide findings and caveats: The CD4+ T cell repertoires, which came from Susac syndrome patients, showed no sign of clonal expansion.

Note on this clonotype: The antigen is unknown.

Reverse transcription used about 0.45 to 1 ug RNA and random hexamers. It was immunoSEQ multiplex PCR that amplified TCR beta CDR3 across 54 Vbeta and 13 Jbeta. TCRdb analysed the immunoSEQ multiplex PCR reads with MiXCR anew, one entry per CDR3 protein. The data show around 71,000 distinct CDR3 sequences, about 92% seen once. This TCR came from a human donor with Susac syndrome. Source material: CD4+ T cells from PBMCs. This chain connects TRBV20-1 to TRBJ1-1, with a weak D call TRBD1 (5 bases). The CDR3 loop reads CSARAGSRRVRDTEAFF. CDR3 nucleotides: TGCAGTGCTAGAGCAGGGAGCCGTCGAGTGCGGGACACTGAAGCTTTCTTT.